The rows below give T cell receptor beta chains drawn from one sample of a study of shared clonotypes between healthy human individuals. Assay used: immunoSEQ multiplex PCR; TCRdb lists only in-frame clones, some missing. The sample includes over 1.5 million clones, approximately 98% of them seen just once. The sequenced sample was naive CD4+ T cells sorted from blood. The source is a man between 25 and 39 years old in good health. The CDR3 runs from the conserved cysteine through the conserved F or W. A D gene is named only where the DNA matches it firmly. Size is omitted from some rows. Given values are once, few, many or a class for expanded clones.

j_call: TRBJ2-2
clone_size: .
v_call: TRBV6-5
d_call: TRBD1
cdr3_nt: TGTGCCAGCAGCATTACAGGGGGCCCCGGGGAGCTGTTTTTT
cdr3_aa: CASSITGGPGELFF

j_call: TRBJ2-7
clone_size: .
v_call: TRBV7-9
d_call: TRBD2
cdr3_nt: TGTGCCAGCAGCGAAGACGGGGGGATATACGAGCAGTACTTC
cdr3_aa: CASSEDGGIYEQYF

j_call: TRBJ2-7
clone_size: .
v_call: TRBV28
d_call: .
cdr3_nt: TGTGCCAGCAGTTCAGGAACAACCGGCGGACTAAGCTCCTACGAGCAGTACTTC
cdr3_aa: CASSSGTTGGLSSYEQYF

j_call: TRBJ1-2
clone_size: .
v_call: TRBV15
d_call: .
cdr3_nt: TGTGCCACCAGCAGAGAGCCCGACAGGAGCTACACCTTC
cdr3_aa: CATSREPDRSYTF

j_call: TRBJ2-5
clone_size: .
v_call: TRBV5-1
d_call: .
cdr3_nt: TGCGCCAGCAGCTTGGTAGTGGGAGTGCCTGAGACCCAGTACTTC
cdr3_aa: CASSLVVGVPETQYF

j_call: TRBJ2-1
clone_size: .
v_call: TRBV9
d_call: .
cdr3_nt: TGTGCCAGCAGCGCTGTCGGTCCAGTTGGTGAGCAGTTCTTC
cdr3_aa: CASSAVGPVGEQFF

j_call: TRBJ2-1
clone_size: .
v_call: TRBV30
d_call: .
cdr3_nt: TGTGCCTGGAGTCGCGACATATACAATGAGCAGTTCTTC
cdr3_aa: CAWSRDIYNEQFF

j_call: TRBJ2-2
clone_size: once
v_call: TRBV5-6
d_call: .
cdr3_nt: TGTGCCAGCAGCTCGGCAGGGGACCGGGAGCTGTTTTTT
cdr3_aa: CASSSAGDRELFF

j_call: TRBJ1-2
clone_size: .
v_call: TRBV6-4
d_call: TRBD1
cdr3_nt: TGTGCCAGCAGTTCGGACAGGGCTACCGGCTACACCTTC
cdr3_aa: CASSSDRATGYTF

j_call: TRBJ2-1
clone_size: .
v_call: TRBV2
d_call: TRBD2
cdr3_nt: TGTGCCAGCAGTGAAGTCGGGGCTAGCGGTAACTCCTACAATGAGCAGTTCTTC
cdr3_aa: CASSEVGASGNSYNEQFF

j_call: TRBJ2-3
clone_size: once
v_call: TRBV11-2
d_call: TRBD1
cdr3_nt: TGTGCCAGCAGCCAAGGACAGGGAGGATCAGATACGCAGTATTTT
cdr3_aa: CASSQGQGGSDTQYF

j_call: TRBJ1-1
clone_size: .
v_call: TRBV19
d_call: .
cdr3_nt: TGTGCCAGTAGTCTAGGCCGGTGGAACACTGAAGCTTTCTTT
cdr3_aa: CASSLGRWNTEAFF

j_call: TRBJ2-5
clone_size: .
v_call: TRBV9
d_call: TRBD2
cdr3_nt: TGTGCCAGCAGCGACAGCGGCACTAGCGCGGAGACCCAGTACTTC
cdr3_aa: CASSDSGTSAETQYF

j_call: TRBJ1-5
clone_size: .
v_call: TRBV4-3
d_call: .
cdr3_nt: TGCGCCAGCAGCCAACGTCCAATCAATCAGCCCCAGCATTTT
cdr3_aa: CASSQRPINQPQHF

j_call: TRBJ2-4
clone_size: .
v_call: TRBV7-2
d_call: .
cdr3_nt: TGTGCCAGCAGCTTAGTGAGTCGAAACATTCAGTACTTC
cdr3_aa: CASSLVSRNIQYF

j_call: TRBJ2-2
clone_size: .
v_call: TRBV25-1
d_call: .
cdr3_nt: TGTGCCAGCAGCGGATACTCCGGCGGGGAGCTGTTTTTT
cdr3_aa: CASSGYSGGELFF

j_call: TRBJ1-2
clone_size: .
v_call: TRBV2
d_call: .
cdr3_nt: TGTGCCAGCAGGGGGTTTGACTATGGCTACACCTTC
cdr3_aa: CASRGFDYGYTF

j_call: TRBJ2-1
clone_size: .
v_call: TRBV7-2
d_call: .
cdr3_nt: TGTGCCAGCAGCTTAGTAGATGAGCAGTTCTTC
cdr3_aa: CASSLVDEQFF

j_call: TRBJ1-1
clone_size: .
v_call: TRBV7-2
d_call: .
cdr3_nt: TGTGCCAGCAGCATAGTTCCTCGACAGGCTGAAGCTTTCTTT
cdr3_aa: CASSIVPRQAEAFF

j_call: TRBJ2-7
clone_size: .
v_call: TRBV7-9
d_call: .
cdr3_nt: TGTGCCAGCAGTCGCACTAGACACGAGCAGTACTTC
cdr3_aa: CASSRTRHEQYF

j_call: TRBJ2-7
clone_size: .
v_call: TRBV5-5
d_call: TRBD1
cdr3_nt: TGTGCCAGCAGCTCCCCCCTCCCCTTGTCCGGGACAGGCCTCTACGAGCAGTACTTC
cdr3_aa: CASSSPLPLSGTGLYEQYF

j_call: TRBJ2-3
clone_size: .
v_call: TRBV6-4
d_call: .
cdr3_nt: TGTGCCAGCAGTGCCCTCTGGGGGGATACGCAGTATTTT
cdr3_aa: CASSALWGDTQYF

j_call: TRBJ2-7
clone_size: .
v_call: TRBV14
d_call: TRBD2
cdr3_nt: TGTGCCAGCAGCCCAAGACTAGCGGGAGGCGAGCAGTACTTC
cdr3_aa: CASSPRLAGGEQYF

j_call: TRBJ1-1
clone_size: .
v_call: TRBV7-9
d_call: TRBD1
cdr3_nt: TGTGCCAGCAGCGCCCCGACAGGGGAGAACACTGAAGCTTTCTTT
cdr3_aa: CASSAPTGENTEAFF

j_call: TRBJ2-3
clone_size: .
v_call: TRBV19
d_call: TRBD2
cdr3_nt: TGTGCCAGTAGACCGGGACTAGCGACGCCAGATACGCAGTATTTT
cdr3_aa: CASRPGLATPDTQYF

j_call: TRBJ2-5
clone_size: .
v_call: TRBV2
d_call: TRBD2
cdr3_nt: TGTGCCAGCAGGAGACTAGCGGGAGGGACAGAGACCCAGTACTTC
cdr3_aa: CASRRLAGGTETQYF

j_call: TRBJ2-1
clone_size: .
v_call: TRBV5-1
d_call: TRBD1
cdr3_nt: TGCGCCAGCAGCTTGGGGACAGGGCAAGAGCAGTTCTTC
cdr3_aa: CASSLGTGQEQFF

j_call: TRBJ1-1
clone_size: .
v_call: TRBV9
d_call: TRBD1
cdr3_nt: TGTGCCAGCAGTCTGACAGGGGTGAACACTGAAGCTTTCTTT
cdr3_aa: CASSLTGVNTEAFF

j_call: TRBJ2-5
clone_size: .
v_call: TRBV7-6
d_call: .
cdr3_nt: TGTGCCAGCAGCTTAAACCCAGAGACCCAGTACTTC
cdr3_aa: CASSLNPETQYF

j_call: TRBJ2-7
clone_size: .
v_call: TRBV27
d_call: .
cdr3_nt: TGTGCCAGCAGTTTATCGCCGACCCTGGGCAGGGCCAACGAGCAGTACTTC
cdr3_aa: CASSLSPTLGRANEQYF

j_call: TRBJ2-7
clone_size: .
v_call: TRBV6-6
d_call: TRBD2
cdr3_nt: TGTGCCAGCAGTTTACTACTAGCGGATAGCTCCTACGAGCAGTACTTC
cdr3_aa: CASSLLLADSSYEQYF

j_call: TRBJ2-3
clone_size: .
v_call: TRBV11-3
d_call: .
cdr3_nt: TGTGCCAGCAGCTTTAGACAGACCACAGATACGCAGTATTTT
cdr3_aa: CASSFRQTTDTQYF

j_call: TRBJ1-1
clone_size: .
v_call: TRBV11-2
d_call: .
cdr3_nt: TGTGCCATCAAGTCAGGGACCTTGAACACTGAAGCTTTCTTT
cdr3_aa: CAIKSGTLNTEAFF

j_call: TRBJ1-4
clone_size: .
v_call: TRBV18
d_call: .
cdr3_nt: TGTGCCAGCTCACCACCGTCCCGTAATGAAAAACTGTTTTTT
cdr3_aa: CASSPPSRNEKLFF

j_call: TRBJ2-7
clone_size: .
v_call: TRBV5-1
d_call: TRBD2
cdr3_nt: TGCGCCAGCAGCTTGCTATCGACCTCTAGCGGAACCTACGAGCAGTACTTC
cdr3_aa: CASSLLSTSSGTYEQYF

j_call: TRBJ1-5
clone_size: .
v_call: TRBV28
d_call: .
cdr3_nt: TGTGCCAGCACGTATGGGGATCAGCCCCAGCATTTT
cdr3_aa: CASTYGDQPQHF

j_call: TRBJ2-1
clone_size: .
v_call: TRBV21-1
d_call: .
cdr3_nt: TGTGCCGGGGGTCTAGCGATGGACTACAATGAGCAGTTCTTC
cdr3_aa: CAGGLAMDYNEQFF

j_call: TRBJ1-2
clone_size: .
v_call: TRBV27
d_call: .
cdr3_nt: TGTGCCAGCAGTCTCGGACGGGGCCTACCTAACTATGGCTACACCTTC
cdr3_aa: CASSLGRGLPNYGYTF

j_call: TRBJ2-1
clone_size: .
v_call: TRBV7-9
d_call: TRBD1
cdr3_nt: TGTGCCAGCACCACTTTGGGCACAGGGGCCTCCTACAATGAGCAGTTCTTC
cdr3_aa: CASTTLGTGASYNEQFF

j_call: TRBJ2-5
clone_size: .
v_call: TRBV29-1
d_call: .
cdr3_nt: TGCAGCGGCTACTCCGGGGGCGAGACCCAGTACTTC
cdr3_aa: CSGYSGGETQYF

j_call: TRBJ2-3
clone_size: .
v_call: TRBV5-1
d_call: TRBD2
cdr3_nt: TGCGCCAGCCAGAGGACTAGCGGGATCTCAGATACGCAGTATTTT
cdr3_aa: CASQRTSGISDTQYF

j_call: TRBJ2-2
clone_size: .
v_call: TRBV10-3
d_call: .
cdr3_nt: TGTGCCATCAGTGTGGCAGGGAACACCGGGGAGCTGTTTTTT
cdr3_aa: CAISVAGNTGELFF